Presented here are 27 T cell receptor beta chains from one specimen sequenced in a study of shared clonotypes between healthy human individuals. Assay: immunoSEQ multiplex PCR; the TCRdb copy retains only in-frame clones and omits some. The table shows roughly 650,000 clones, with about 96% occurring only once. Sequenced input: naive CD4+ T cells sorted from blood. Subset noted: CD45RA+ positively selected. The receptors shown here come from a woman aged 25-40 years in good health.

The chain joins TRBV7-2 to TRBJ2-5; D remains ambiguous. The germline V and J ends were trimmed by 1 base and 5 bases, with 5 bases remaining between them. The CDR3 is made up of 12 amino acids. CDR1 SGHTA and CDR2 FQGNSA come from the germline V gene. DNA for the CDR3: TGTGCCAGCAGCTTAGGCTGGGAGACCCAGTACTTC. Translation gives CASSLGWETQYF.

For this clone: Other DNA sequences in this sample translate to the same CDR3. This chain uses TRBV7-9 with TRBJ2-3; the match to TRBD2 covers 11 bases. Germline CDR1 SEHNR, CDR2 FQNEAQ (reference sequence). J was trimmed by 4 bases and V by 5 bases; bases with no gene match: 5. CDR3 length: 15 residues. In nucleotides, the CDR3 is TGTGCCAGCAGCCCCGGGACTAGCGGATCAGATACGCAGTATTTT. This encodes CASSPGTSGSDTQYF.

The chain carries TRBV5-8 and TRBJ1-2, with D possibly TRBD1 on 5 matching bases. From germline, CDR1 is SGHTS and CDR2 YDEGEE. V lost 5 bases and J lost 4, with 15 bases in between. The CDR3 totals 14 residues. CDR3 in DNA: TGTGCCAGCAGTAGGGACGTAAGACTCTATGGCTACACCTTC. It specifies CASSRDVRLYGYTF. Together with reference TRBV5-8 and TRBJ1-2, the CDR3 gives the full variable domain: EAGVTQSPTHLIKTRGQQATLRCSPISGHTSVYWYQQALGLGLQFLLWYDEGEERNRGNFPPRFSGRQFPNYSSELNVNALELEDSALYLCASSRDVRLYGYTFGSGTRLTVV.

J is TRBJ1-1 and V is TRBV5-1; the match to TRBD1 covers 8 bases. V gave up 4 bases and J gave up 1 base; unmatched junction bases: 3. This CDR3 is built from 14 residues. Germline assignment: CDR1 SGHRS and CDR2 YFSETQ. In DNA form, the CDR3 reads TGCGCCAGCAGCGTAGGGACAGGGAACACTGAAGCTTTCTTT. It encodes CASSVGTGNTEAFF. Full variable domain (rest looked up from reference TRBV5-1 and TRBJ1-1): KAGVTQTPRYLIKTRGQQVTLSCSPISGHRSVSWYQQTPGQGLQFLFEYFSETQRNKGNFPGRFSGRQFSNSRSEMNVSTLELGDSALYLCASSVGTGNTEAFFGQGTRLTVV.

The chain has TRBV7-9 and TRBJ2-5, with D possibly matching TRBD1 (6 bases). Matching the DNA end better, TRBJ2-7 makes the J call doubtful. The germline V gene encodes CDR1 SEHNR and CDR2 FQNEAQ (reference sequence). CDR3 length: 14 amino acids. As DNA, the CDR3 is TGTGCCAGCAGCCCACAGGGTTGGGTTTACGAGCAGTACTTC. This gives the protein CASSPQGWVYEQYF.

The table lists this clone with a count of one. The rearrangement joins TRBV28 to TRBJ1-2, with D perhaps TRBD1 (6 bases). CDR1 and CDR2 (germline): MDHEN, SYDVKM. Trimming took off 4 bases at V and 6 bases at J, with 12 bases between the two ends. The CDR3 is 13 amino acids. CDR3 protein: CASSSKGGNGYTF. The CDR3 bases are TGTGCCAGCAGTTCCAAGGGGGGGAATGGCTACACCTTC.

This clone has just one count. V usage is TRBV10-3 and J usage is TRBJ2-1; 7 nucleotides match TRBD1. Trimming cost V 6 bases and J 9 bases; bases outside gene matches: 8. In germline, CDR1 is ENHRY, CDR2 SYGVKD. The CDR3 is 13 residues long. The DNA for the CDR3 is TGTGCCATCAGCGTGGACAGGTCCGGTGAGCAGTTCTTC. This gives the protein CAISVDRSGEQFF.

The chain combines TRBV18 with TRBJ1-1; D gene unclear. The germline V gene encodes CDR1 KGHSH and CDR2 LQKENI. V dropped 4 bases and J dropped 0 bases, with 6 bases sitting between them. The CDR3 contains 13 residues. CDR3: CASSQEVNTEAFF. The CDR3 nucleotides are TGTGCCAGCTCACAGGAGGTGAACACTGAAGCTTTCTTT.

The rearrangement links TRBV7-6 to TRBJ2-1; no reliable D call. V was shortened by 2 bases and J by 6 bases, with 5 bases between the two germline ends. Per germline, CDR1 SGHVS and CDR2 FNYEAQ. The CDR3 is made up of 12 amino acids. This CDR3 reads CASSLIPNEQFF. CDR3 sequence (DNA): TGTGCCAGCAGCTTAATTCCCAATGAGCAGTTCTTC. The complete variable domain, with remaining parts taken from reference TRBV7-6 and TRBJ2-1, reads GAGVSQSPRYKVTKRGQDVALRCDPISGHVSLYWYRQALGQGPEFLTYFNYEAQQDKSGLPNDRFSAERPEGSISTLTIQRTEQRDSAMYRCASSLIPNEQFFGPGTRLTVL.

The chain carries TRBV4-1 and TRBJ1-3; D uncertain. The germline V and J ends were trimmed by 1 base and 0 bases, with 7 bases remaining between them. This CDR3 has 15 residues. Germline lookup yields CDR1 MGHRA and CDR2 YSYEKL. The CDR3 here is CASSQVANSGNTIYF. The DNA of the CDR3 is TGCGCCAGCAGCCAAGTGGCCAACTCTGGAAACACCATATATTTT.

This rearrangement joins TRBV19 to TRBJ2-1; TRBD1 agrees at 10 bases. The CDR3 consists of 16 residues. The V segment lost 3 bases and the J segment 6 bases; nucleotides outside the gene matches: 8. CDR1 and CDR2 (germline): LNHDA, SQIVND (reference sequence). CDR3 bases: TGTGCCAGTAGTATCCCCGGGGGGACAGGGGCCAATGAGCAGTTCTTC. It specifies CASSIPGGTGANEQFF.

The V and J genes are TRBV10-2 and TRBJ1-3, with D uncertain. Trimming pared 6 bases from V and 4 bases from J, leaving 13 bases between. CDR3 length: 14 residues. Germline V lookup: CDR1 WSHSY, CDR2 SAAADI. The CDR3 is CASSVPSRGNTIYF. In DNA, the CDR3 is TGCGCCAGCAGCGTCCCTTCGCGGGGAAACACCATATATTTT.

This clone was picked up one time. In DNA form, the CDR3 reads TGTGCCAGCAGCTTGTACGTGGGGGGCGAGCAGTACTTC. It specifies CASSLYVGGEQYF. The chain joins TRBV5-8 to TRBJ2-7, with D possibly matching TRBD2 (6 bases). V was trimmed by 1 base and J by 6 bases, leaving 11 bases between them. This CDR3 has 13 amino acids. CDR1 and CDR2 (germline): SGHTS, YDEGEE.

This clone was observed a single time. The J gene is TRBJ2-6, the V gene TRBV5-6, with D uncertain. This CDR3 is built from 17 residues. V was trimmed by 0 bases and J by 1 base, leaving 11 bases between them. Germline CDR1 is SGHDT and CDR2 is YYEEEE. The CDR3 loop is CASSLVVPESGANVLTF. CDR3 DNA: TGTGCCAGCAGCTTGGTTGTCCCAGAGTCTGGGGCCAACGTCCTGACTTTC.

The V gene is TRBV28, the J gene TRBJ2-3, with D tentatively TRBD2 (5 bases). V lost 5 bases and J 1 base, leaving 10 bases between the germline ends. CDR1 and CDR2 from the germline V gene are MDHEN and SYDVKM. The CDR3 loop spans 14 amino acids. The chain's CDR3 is CASSAPAGTDTQYF. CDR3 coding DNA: TGTGCCAGCAGTGCACCAGCGGGCACAGATACGCAGTATTTT.

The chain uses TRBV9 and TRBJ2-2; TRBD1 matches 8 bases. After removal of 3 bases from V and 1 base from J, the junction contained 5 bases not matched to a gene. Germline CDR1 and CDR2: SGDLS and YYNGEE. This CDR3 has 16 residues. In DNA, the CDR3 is TGTGCCAGCAGCGCTTGGACAGGGCTGAACACCGGGGAGCTGTTTTTT. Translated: CASSAWTGLNTGELFF.

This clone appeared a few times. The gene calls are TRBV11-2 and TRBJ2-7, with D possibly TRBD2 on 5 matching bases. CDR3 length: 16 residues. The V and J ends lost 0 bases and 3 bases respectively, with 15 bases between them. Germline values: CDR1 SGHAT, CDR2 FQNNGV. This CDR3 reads CASSLDLAEDIYEQYF. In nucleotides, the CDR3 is TGTGCCAGCAGCTTAGATCTTGCGGAGGATATCTACGAGCAGTACTTC.

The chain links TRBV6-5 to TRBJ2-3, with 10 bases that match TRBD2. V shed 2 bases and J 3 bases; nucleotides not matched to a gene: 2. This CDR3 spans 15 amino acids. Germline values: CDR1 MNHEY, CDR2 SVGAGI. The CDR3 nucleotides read TGTGCCAGCAGTTACGGGGGACTAGCGACAGATACGCAGTATTTT. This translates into CASSYGGLATDTQYF.

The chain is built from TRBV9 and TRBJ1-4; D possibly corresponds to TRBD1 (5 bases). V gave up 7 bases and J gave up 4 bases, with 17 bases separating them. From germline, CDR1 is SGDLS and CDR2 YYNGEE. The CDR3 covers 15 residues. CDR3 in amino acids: CASSGREDINEKLFF. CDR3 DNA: TGTGCCAGCTCAGGGCGGGAGGACATTAATGAAAAACTGTTTTTT.

The CDR3 sequence is CASSLTTGKKKETQYF. As DNA, the CDR3 is TGTGCCAGCAGTTTAACGACAGGGAAGAAGAAAGAGACCCAGTACTTC. The chain recombines TRBV28 with TRBJ2-5; 7 bases match TRBD1. J gave up 3 bases and V 2 bases, and 9 bases lay outside the gene matches. This CDR3 has 16 residues. Germline V gene data show CDR1 as MDHEN and CDR2 as SYDVKM.

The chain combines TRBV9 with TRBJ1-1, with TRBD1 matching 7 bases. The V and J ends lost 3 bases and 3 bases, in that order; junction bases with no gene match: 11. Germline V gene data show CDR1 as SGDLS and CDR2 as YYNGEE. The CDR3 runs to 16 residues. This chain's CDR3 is CASSAEAGTVHTEAFF. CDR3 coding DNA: TGTGCCAGCAGCGCAGAAGCCGGGACAGTACACACTGAAGCTTTCTTT.

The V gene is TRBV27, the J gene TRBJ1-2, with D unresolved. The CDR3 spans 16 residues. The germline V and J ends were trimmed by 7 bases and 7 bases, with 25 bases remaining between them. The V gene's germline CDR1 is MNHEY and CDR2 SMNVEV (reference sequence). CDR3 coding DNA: TGTGCCAGCACCTTCTATACGACGGATGGCGCGGGTGGCTACACCTTC. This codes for CASTFYTTDGAGGYTF.

Written as DNA, the CDR3 is TGTGCCTGGAAGGAGGGGCATGGCTACACCTTC. Protein: CAWKEGHGYTF. V gene TRBV30 combines with J gene TRBJ1-2, with D possibly matching TRBD1 (5 bases). This CDR3 is built from 11 residues. The V gene lost 4 bases and the J gene lost 6 bases, with 9 bases spanning the gap. CDR1 GTSNPN and CDR2 SVGIG come from the germline V gene (reference sequence).

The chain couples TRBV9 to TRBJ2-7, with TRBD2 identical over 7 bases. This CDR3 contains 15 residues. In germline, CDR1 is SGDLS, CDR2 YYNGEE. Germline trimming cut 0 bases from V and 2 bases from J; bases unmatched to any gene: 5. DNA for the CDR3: TGTGCCAGCAGCGTAGATATAGCGGGCACCTACGAGCAGTACTTC. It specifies CASSVDIAGTYEQYF.

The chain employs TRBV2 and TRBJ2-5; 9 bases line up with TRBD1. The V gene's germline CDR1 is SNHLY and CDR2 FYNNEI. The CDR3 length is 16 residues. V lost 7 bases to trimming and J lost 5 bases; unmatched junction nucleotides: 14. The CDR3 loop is CASIMDRGGNRETQYF. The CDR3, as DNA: TGTGCCAGCATTATGGACAGGGGTGGTAATCGGGAGACCCAGTACTTC.

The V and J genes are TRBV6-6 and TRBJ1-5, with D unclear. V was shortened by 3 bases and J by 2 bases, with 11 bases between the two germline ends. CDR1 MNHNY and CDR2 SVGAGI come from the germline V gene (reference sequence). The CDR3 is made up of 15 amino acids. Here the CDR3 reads CASSYFVGGNQPQHF. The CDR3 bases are TGTGCCAGCAGTTATTTTGTCGGGGGCAATCAGCCCCAGCATTTT.

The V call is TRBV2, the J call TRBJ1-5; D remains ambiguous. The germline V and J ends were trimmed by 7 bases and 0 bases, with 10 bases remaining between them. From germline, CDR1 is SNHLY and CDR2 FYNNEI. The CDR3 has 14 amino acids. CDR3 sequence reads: CASTTDYSNQPQHF. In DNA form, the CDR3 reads TGTGCCAGCACGACCGATTATAGCAATCAGCCCCAGCATTTT.